Below, one TCR beta chain is given with its context. Its target is unknown. From the reads, TCRdb called clonotypes with MiXCR, one entry per CDR3 protein. The data show 100,000 or so distinct CDR3 sequences, with 15% to 20% seen just once and around 8.2% held by the top ten. This sample stems from a study of T cell repertoires in cytomegalovirus infection. Overall study results and limits: Cumulated frequencies of public TCR beta families served to identify carriers of CMV plus the relevant HLA.

In germline, CDR1 is SQVTM, CDR2 ANQGSEA. The CDR3 totals 11 residues. V was shortened by 3 bases and J by 8 bases, with 10 bases between the two germline ends. The specimen was PBMCs. This TCR derives from a human donor in good health (CMV status not recorded). Some clones in this sample may be carry-over from other donors' samples. The chain uses TRBV29-1 and TRBJ1-2, with D tentatively TRBD1 (6 bases). The DNA of the CDR3 is TGCAGCGTTGAGGGGGCGAGGGGCTACACCTTC. Its protein product is CSVEGARGYTF.